What follows is one T cell receptor beta chain and its context. Its antigen is still unknown. There are no base qualities to consult, and no much larger clone falls within one base. These data come from a study of blood T cell repertoires in COVID-19 (dated by TCRdb to between 2020 and 2021). Broadly, across the study: Samples from collaborators originated in the United States, Italy and Spain and spanned both the acute and convalescent phases of COVID-19. The material from the prospective study consisted of cDNA or gDNA derived from T cells, B-cell-depleted T cells, or PBMCs. Subjects who had been exposed to COVID-19, were actively infected with it, or had recovered from it provided the deeply sampled blood TCRbeta repertoires that made up the dataset. The repertoires were released in a freely available public database meant as a resource for research on the immune response to SARS-CoV-2. The samples were drawn from two sources: the first 160 participants of the ongoing ImmuneRACE study, and 950 to 1,500 subjects contributed by 6 global collaborators. A de-identified subject ID, COVID-19 status, age in years and sex were almost always included in the sample metadata. HLA class I and class II types, where available, came from metadata supplied by the sample provider rather than from assay-based typing. General findings and caveats noted by the study authors: How much clinical and demographic metadata was included differed by source and by participant, and the metadata was provided uncurated.

TCRbeta CDR3 regions were amplified from genomic DNA by means of the immunoSEQ Assay, a bias-controlled multiplex PCR. Processing in the source paper ran as follows. Within the assay, amplification of reference gene primers was used to estimate how many nucleated cells each sample contained. To quantify the absolute abundance of each unique TCRbeta CDR3 rearrangement, sequence reads were collapsed and filtered. For each sample, productive Simpson clonality was calculated by taking the square root of Simpson's diversity index across productive rearrangements. This is the immuneACCESS table as TCRdb keeps it, with only in-frame sequences that have V and J called. A part of the clones is gone; compared with another copy, unresolved V genes explain less than half, and the rest is unexplained. V, J and clone size reflect that table, while D and trimming were determined from the DNA. In all, the sample holds 25,000 or so clones, and 90% to 95% of those were seen once. Together, the top ten hold under 5% of the sample.

Whole blood was collected in K2EDTA tubes by collaborating institutions according to the institutions' own protocols. For TCRbeta analysis, collaborators shipped samples in one of three forms: frozen whole blood, isolated PBMCs, or DNA extracted from either of those sample types. The receptor was isolated from a woman between 50 and 59 years old with active COVID-19. Sequencing was carried out using peripheral blood.

The DNA reads TGTGCCAGCAGTTTAAGGACAACCAATCAGCCCCAGCATTTT. Translated, this gives CASSLRTTNQPQHF. The chain uses TRBV28 and TRBJ1-5; the D segment could be TRBD1, given 5 matching bases. Inclusive of the bounding cysteine and phenylalanine, the CDR3 is 14 residues long. The entry retains the CDR3 DNA only, 42 bases that are in frame from base 1. The V end loses 2 bases and the J end loses 3 bases, and a stretch of 8 bases separates them. The germline V gene sets CDR1 to MDHEN and CDR2 to SYDVKM.